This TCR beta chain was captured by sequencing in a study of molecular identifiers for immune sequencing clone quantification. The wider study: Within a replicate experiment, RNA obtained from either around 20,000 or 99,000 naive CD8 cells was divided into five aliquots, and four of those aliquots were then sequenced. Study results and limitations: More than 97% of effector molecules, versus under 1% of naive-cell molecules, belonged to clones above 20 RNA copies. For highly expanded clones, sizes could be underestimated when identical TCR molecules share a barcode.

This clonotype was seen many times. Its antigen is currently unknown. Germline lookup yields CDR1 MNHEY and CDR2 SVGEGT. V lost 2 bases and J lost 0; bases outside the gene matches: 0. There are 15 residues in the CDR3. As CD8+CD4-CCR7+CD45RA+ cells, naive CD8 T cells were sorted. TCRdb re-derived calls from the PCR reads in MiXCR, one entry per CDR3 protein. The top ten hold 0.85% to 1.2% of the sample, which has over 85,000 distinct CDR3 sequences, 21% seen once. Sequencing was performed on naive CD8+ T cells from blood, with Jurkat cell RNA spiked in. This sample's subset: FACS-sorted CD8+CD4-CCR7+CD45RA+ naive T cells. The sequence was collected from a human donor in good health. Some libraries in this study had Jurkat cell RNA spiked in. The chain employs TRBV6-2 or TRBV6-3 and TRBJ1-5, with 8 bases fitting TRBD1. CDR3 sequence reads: CASSYDRGSNQPQHF. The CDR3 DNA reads TGTGCCAGCAGTTACGACAGGGGTAGCAATCAGCCCCAGCATTTT.